Sequencing of this T cell receptor beta chain was carried out in a study of T cell changes during pregnancy in multiple sclerosis. Method: immunoSEQ multiplex PCR; TCRdb's copy keeps in-frame clones and lacks some. The sample comprises 70,000 or so clones, nearly 95% of which are singletons, and just under 0.3% rests with the top ten. Trimming at V came to 5 bases and at J to 1 base, leaving 7 bases not matched to a gene. CDR3 length: 16 residues. Germline CDR1 MNHEY, CDR2 SMNVEV (reference sequence). The TCR was taken from a female donor with multiple sclerosis, enrolled in a pregnancy study. The rearrangement links TRBV27 to TRBJ1-5; 8 bases agree with TRBD1. The specimen was CD4+ T cells from peripheral blood mononuclear cells, collected after pregnancy. CDR3 sequence: CASSVSRQGSNQPQHF. In DNA, the CDR3 is TGTGCCAGCAGTGTCTCCCGACAGGGGAGCAATCAGCCCCAGCATTTT.